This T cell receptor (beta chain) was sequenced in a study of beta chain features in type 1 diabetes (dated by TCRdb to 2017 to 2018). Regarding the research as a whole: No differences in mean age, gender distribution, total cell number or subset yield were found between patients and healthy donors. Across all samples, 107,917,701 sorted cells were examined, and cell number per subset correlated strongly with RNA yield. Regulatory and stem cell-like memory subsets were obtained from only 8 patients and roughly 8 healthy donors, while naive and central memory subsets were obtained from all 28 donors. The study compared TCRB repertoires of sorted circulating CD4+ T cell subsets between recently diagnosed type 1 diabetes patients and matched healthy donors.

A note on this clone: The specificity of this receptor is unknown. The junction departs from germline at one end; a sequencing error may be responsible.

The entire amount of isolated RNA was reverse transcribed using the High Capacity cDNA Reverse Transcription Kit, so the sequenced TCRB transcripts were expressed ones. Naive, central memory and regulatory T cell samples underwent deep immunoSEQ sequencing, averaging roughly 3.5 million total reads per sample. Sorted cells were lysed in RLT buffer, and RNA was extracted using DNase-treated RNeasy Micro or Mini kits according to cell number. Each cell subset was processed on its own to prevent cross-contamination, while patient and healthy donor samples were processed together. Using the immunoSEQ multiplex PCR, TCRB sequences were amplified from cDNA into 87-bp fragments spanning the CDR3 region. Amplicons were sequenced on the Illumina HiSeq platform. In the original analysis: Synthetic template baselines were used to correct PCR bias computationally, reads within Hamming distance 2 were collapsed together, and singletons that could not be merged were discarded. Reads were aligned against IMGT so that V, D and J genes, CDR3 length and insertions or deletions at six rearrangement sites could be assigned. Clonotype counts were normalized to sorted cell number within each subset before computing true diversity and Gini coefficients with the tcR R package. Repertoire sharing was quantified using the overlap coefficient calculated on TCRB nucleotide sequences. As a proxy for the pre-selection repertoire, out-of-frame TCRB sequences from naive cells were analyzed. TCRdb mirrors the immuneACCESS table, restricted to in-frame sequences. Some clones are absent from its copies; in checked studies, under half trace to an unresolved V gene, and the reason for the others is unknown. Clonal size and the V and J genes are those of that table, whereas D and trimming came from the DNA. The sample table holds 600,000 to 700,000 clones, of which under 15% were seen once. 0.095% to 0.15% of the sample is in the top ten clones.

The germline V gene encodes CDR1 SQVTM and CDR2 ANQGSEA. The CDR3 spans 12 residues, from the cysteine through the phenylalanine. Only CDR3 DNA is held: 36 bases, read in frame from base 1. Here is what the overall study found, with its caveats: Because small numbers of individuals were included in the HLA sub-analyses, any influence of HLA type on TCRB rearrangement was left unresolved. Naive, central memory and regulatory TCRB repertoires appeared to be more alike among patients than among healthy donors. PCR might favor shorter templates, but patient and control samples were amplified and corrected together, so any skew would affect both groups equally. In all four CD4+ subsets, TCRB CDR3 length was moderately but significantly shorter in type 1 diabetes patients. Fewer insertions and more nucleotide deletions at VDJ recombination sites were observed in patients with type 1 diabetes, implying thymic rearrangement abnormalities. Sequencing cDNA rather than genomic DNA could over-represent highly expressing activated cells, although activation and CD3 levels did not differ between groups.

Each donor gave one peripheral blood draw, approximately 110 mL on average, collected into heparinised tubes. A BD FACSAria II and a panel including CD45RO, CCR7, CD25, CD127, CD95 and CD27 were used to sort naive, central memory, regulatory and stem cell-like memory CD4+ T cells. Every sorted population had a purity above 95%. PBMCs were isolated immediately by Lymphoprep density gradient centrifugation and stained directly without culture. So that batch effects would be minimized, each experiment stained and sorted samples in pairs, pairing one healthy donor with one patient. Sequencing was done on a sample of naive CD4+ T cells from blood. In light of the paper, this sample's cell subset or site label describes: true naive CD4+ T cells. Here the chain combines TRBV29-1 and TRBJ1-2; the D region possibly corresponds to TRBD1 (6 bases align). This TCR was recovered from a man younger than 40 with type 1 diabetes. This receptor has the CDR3 CSVQGFSGTGGF. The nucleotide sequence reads TGCAGCGTCCAGGGGTTCTCCGGGACCGGGGGATTC. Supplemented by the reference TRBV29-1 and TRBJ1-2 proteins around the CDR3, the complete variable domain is SAVISQKPSRDICQRGTSLTIQCQVDSQVTMMFWYRQQPGQSLTLIATANQGSEATYESGFVIDKFPISRPNLTFSTLTVSNMSPEDSSIYLCSVQGFSGTGGFGSGTRLTVV.